Below, 7 T cell receptor beta chains from the same sample are listed, as sequenced in a study of T-cell memory formation after mild COVID-19. One entry per CDR3 protein results from TCRdb running MiXCR on the 5' RACE reads. The repertoire holds roughly 180,000 distinct CDR3 sequences, with around 10% as singletons. Source material: PBMCs or a T cell subset sorted from them (not recorded which). These receptors originate from a man younger than 35 who had mild COVID-19 (a few samples of this study predate the infection). Cell type and time point are not known.

This clonotype was counted ten times or more. The chain carries TRBV7-2 and TRBJ1-1, with unresolved D. The CDR3 consists of 13 residues. Trimming removed 6 bases from V and 1 base from J, with 9 bases in between. CDR1 SGHTA and CDR2 FQGNSA come from the germline V gene. The CDR3 loop reads CASSTDKNTEAFF. CDR3 sequence (DNA): TGTGCCAGCAGTACCGACAAGAACACTGAAGCTTTCTTT.

The genes are TRBV5-1 and TRBJ1-2; D gene uncertain. The CDR3 loop spans 13 amino acids. Trimming stripped 1 base from V and 8 bases from J, with 12 bases between. Germline CDR1 and CDR2: SGHRS and YFSETQ. The CDR3 nucleotides are TGCGCCAGCAGCTTGCGGGTCCCCGGCGGCTACACCTTC. Protein product: CASSLRVPGGYTF.

This clonotype was detected only once. V is TRBV14 and J is TRBJ2-7; 9 bases fit TRBD1. Germline V CDR1 and CDR2: SGHDN, FVKESK. The CDR3 extends over 15 amino acids. V gave up 4 bases and J gave up 4 bases; unmatched junction bases: 8. The CDR3 nucleotides read TGTGCCAGCAGCCCCGTACAGGGGGCCTTGTACGAGCAGTACTTC. It codes for CASSPVQGALYEQYF.

This clonotype has more than one count but fewer than ten. The V gene is TRBV15, the J gene TRBJ2-5, with TRBD2 identical over 9 bases. With V trimmed by 0 bases and J by 1 base, 3 bases remained unmatched. CDR3 length equals 16 residues. Germline V gene lookup returns CDR1 LNHNV and CDR2 YYDKDF (reference sequence). For the CDR3, the DNA is TGTGCCACCAGCAGAGACGGTAGCGGGGGCCAAGAGACCCAGTACTTC. Translation: CATSRDGSGGQETQYF. The variable domain in full, with the rest retrieved from reference TRBV15 and TRBJ2-5, is DAMVIQNPRYQVTQFGKPVTLSCSQTLNHNVMYWYQQKSSQAPKLLFHYYDKDFNNEADTPDNFQSRRPNTSFCFLDIRSPGLGDTAMYLCATSRDGSGGQETQYFGPGTRLLVL.

This chain joins TRBV5-1 and TRBJ2-1; no clear D gene. The CDR3 spans 15 residues. Trimming pared 2 bases from V and 3 bases from J, leaving 12 bases between. Looked up from germline, CDR1 is SGHRS and CDR2 is YFSETQ. Here the CDR3 DNA reads TGCGCCAGCAGCTTATGTTTGGCAAACTACAATGAGCAGTTCTTC. Protein product: CASSLCLANYNEQFF.

The chain uses TRBV29-1 and TRBJ2-7; possibly TRBD2 for D (6 bases). The ends were cut back, 7 bases at V and 4 bases at J, with 17 bases in the middle. This CDR3 has 13 amino acids. Germline V CDR1 and CDR2: SQVTM, ANQGSEA. CDR3 coding DNA: TGCAGCGGACTAGGGTCTGACCTATACGAGCAGTACTTC. Translated: CSGLGSDLYEQYF.

This clonotype was seen more than once but under ten times. The V gene is TRBV4-1, the J gene TRBJ2-5, with 9 bases matching TRBD1. Per the germline V gene, CDR1 is MGHRA and CDR2 is YSYEKL. This CDR3 comprises 16 residues. After removal of 1 base from V and 0 bases from J, the junction contained 3 bases not matched to a gene. Here the CDR3 reads CASSQGDRGYQETQYF. CDR3 sequence (DNA): TGCGCCAGCAGCCAAGGCGACAGGGGGTACCAAGAGACCCAGTACTTC.